Shown below are 6 T cell receptor beta chains from a single sample sequenced in a study of T cells after posttransplantation cyclophosphamide. This table comes from immunoSEQ multiplex PCR, and its TCRdb copy is limited to in-frame clones, with some not included. The sample contains about 52,000 clones, about 86% of which appear only once. Sequencing input: PBMCs. All receptors come from a man aged 30-40 years with a blood cancer, CMV-positive, and with a related stem cell donor.

The chain has TRBV19 and TRBJ2-3; 14 bases line up with TRBD2. Per germline, CDR1 LNHDA and CDR2 SQIVND (reference sequence). The CDR3 sequence is 20 residues long. The V gene end was trimmed by 8 bases and the J gene end by 4 bases; junction bases not matched to a gene: 20. As DNA, the CDR3 is TGTGCCAGTTTGCGCTCCCCCGGGACTAGCGGGAGTGGCAACGCAGATACGCAGTATTTT. It translates to CASLRSPGTSGSGNADTQYF.

With regard to this clone: One end of the junction varies from germline; a read error may be responsible. The sample has other DNA sequences that encode this CDR3 too. V and J are TRBV27 and TRBJ2-7; D ambiguous. Germline V CDR1 and CDR2: MNHEY, SMNVEV (reference sequence). The CDR3 runs 15 residues. The CDR3 region is CASRKERVGSYEQYF. CDR3 in DNA: TGCGCCAGCAGGAAAGAACGGGTAGGAAGCTACGAGCAGTACTTC.

The chain has TRBV7-6 and TRBJ2-2; the D gene is possibly TRBD1 (5 bases). This CDR3 region has 14 residues. Trimming stripped 2 bases from V and 6 bases from J, with 10 bases between. From germline, CDR1 is SGHVS and CDR2 FNYEAQ. The CDR3 DNA follows: TGTGCCAGCAGCTTAAAGGGGATCGCCGGGGAGCTGTTTTTT. Residues: CASSLKGIAGELFF.

J is TRBJ2-5 and V is TRBV6-5, with TRBD1 as a possible D gene (5 bases). Germline CDR1 and CDR2: MNHEY and SVGAGI. This CDR3 is built from 15 residues. The ends were cut back, 7 bases at V and 1 base at J, with 16 bases in the middle. CDR3: CASTLPGRGQETQYF. DNA for the CDR3: TGTGCCAGCACCCTTCCGGGTAGGGGCCAAGAGACCCAGTACTTC.

The V gene is TRBV12-2, the J gene TRBJ1-2; the DNA was not used to check the table's D call, TRBD1. TRBV12-2 is flagged as a pseudogene. The CDR3 sequence is 14 residues long. For the CDR3, the DNA is TGTGCAAGTCGCTTAGGGGCCTCAGGGAATGGCTACACCTTC. Translation: CASRLGASGNGYTF.

This chain uses TRBV9 with TRBJ1-2; D uncertain. V was clipped by 4 bases and J by 5 bases, with 15 bases between them. CDR3 length: 14 residues. CDR1 is SGDLS, CDR2 YYNGEE, per germline. In DNA form, the CDR3 reads TGTGCCAGCAGCCTAGACACTTCGGGGTATGGCTACACCTTC. It is translated as CASSLDTSGYGYTF.